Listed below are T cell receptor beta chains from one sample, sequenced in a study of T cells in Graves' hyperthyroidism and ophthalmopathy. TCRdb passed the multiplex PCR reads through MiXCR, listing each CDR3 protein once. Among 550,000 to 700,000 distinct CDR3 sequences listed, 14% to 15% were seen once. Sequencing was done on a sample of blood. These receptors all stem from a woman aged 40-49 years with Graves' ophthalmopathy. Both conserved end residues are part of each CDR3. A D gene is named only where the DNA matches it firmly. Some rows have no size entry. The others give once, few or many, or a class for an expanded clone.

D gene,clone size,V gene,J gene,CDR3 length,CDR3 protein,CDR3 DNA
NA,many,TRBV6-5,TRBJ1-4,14,CASSLLPFNEKLFF,TGTGCCAGCAGTCTACTGCCCTTTAATGAAAAACTGTTTTTT
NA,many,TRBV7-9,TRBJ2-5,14,CASSLASWEETQYF,TGTGCCAGCAGCTTAGCTTCGTGGGAAGAGACCCAGTACTTC
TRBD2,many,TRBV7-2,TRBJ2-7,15,CASSLASGRAYEQYF,TGTGCCAGCAGCTTAGCCAGCGGGAGGGCCTACGAGCAGTACTTC
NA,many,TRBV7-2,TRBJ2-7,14,CASSLGTAGREQYF,TGTGCCAGCAGCTTAGGGACAGCGGGACGGGAGCAGTACTTC
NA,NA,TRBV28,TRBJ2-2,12,CASSQGSGELFF,TGTGCCAGCAGCCAGGGGTCCGGGGAGCTGTTTTTT
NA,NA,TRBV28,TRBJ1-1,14,CASSAPTDNTEAFF,TGTGCCAGCAGTGCTCCGACAGACAACACTGAAGCTTTCTTT
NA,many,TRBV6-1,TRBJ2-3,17,CASSEKGGRASPDTQYF,TGTGCCAGCAGTGAAAAAGGAGGCAGGGCTTCACCAGATACGCAGTATTTT
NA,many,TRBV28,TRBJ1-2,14,CAVPYTGRDYGYTF,TGTGCCGTTCCGTATACAGGACGGGACTATGGCTACACCTTC
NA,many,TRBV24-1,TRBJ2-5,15,CATSDYRTDQETQYF,TGTGCCACCAGTGACTATCGGACAGATCAAGAGACCCAGTACTTC
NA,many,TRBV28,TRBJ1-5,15,CASIPSGQSNQPQHF,TGTGCCAGCATCCCGTCTGGCCAGTCCAATCAGCCCCAGCATTTT
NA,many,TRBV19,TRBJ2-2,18,CASSIDGQTVLNTGELFF,TGTGCCAGTAGTATAGATGGACAGACCGTACTGAACACCGGGGAGCTGTTTTTT
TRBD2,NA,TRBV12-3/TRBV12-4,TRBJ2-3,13,CAAAASGTDTQYF,TGTGCCGCGGCGGCTAGCGGAACAGATACGCAGTATTTT
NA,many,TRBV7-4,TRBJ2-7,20,CASSGGQGASPSGSGNEQYF,TGTGCCAGCAGCGGGGGACAGGGAGCCTCCCCTAGCGGGAGTGGCAACGAGCAGTACTTC
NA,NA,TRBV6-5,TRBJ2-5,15,CASSYLALAGETQYF,TGTGCCAGCAGTTACCTAGCTCTAGCTGGTGAGACCCAGTACTTC
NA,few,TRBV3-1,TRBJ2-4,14,CASRFTSTKNIQYF,TGTGCCAGCAGGTTTACTAGTACCAAAAACATTCAGTACTTC
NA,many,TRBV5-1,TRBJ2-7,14,CASSSGDYLGEQYF,TGCGCCAGCAGCTCGGGAGACTACCTCGGGGAGCAGTACTTC
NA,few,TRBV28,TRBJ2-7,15,CASSTTGAKDTVQYF,TGTGCCAGCAGCACTACAGGAGCCAAAGATACGGTGCAGTACTTC
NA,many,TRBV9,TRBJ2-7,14,CASSAEGDLREQYF,TGTGCCAGCAGCGCCGAGGGGGATCTTCGCGAGCAGTACTTC
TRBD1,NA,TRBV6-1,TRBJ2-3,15,CASRPRDRVADTQYF,TGTGCCAGCAGACCCCGGGACAGGGTGGCAGATACGCAGTATTTT
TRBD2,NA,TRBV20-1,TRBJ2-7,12,CSATTSGYEQYF,TGCAGTGCTACAACTAGCGGCTACGAGCAGTACTTC
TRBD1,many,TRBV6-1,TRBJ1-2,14,CASSPGEGAYGYTF,TGTGCCAGCAGTCCCGGGGAGGGGGCCTATGGCTACACCTTC
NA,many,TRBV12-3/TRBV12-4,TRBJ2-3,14,CASSLVRNADTQYF,TGTGCCAGCAGTTTAGTACGGAACGCAGATACGCAGTATTTT
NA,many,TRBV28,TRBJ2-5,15,CASSLGGGLQETQYF,TGTGCCAGCAGTTTGGGCGGAGGCCTCCAAGAGACCCAGTACTTC
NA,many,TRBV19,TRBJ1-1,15,CASSSTGHLNTEAFF,TGTGCCAGTAGTTCTACCGGACACTTGAACACTGAAGCTTTCTTT
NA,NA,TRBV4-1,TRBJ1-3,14,CASSQEAGGNTIYF,TGCGCCAGCAGCCAAGAAGCCGGCGGAAACACCATATATTTT
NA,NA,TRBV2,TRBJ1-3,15,CASSSIRGAGNTIYF,TGTGCCAGCAGTTCAATCAGGGGTGCTGGAAACACCATATATTTT
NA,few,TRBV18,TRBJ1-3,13,CASSPGVGNTIYF,TGTGCCAGCTCACCAGGGGTTGGAAACACCATATATTTT
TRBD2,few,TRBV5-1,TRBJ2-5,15,CASSLSGRRQETQYF,TGCGCCAGCAGCCTTAGCGGGAGAAGGCAAGAGACCCAGTACTTC
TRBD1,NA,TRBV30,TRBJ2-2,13,CACTQGAHGELFF,TGTGCCTGTACCCAGGGGGCACACGGGGAGCTGTTTTTT
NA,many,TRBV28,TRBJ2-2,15,CASSFRWARTGELFF,TGTGCCAGCAGCTTTAGGTGGGCTCGTACCGGGGAGCTGTTTTTT
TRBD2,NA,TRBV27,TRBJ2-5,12,CASRDYQETQYF,TGTGCCAGCCGGGACTATCAGGAGACCCAGTACTTC
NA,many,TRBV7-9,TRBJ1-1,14,CASSIDLGATEAFF,TGTGCCAGCAGCATAGATCTTGGAGCCACTGAAGCTTTCTTT
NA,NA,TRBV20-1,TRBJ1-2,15,CSASDFDSSNYGYTF,TGCAGTGCTAGCGATTTTGACAGTTCTAACTATGGCTACACCTTC
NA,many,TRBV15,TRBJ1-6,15,CATRMATGNNSPLHF,TGTGCCACCAGAATGGCGACAGGAAATAATTCACCCCTCCACTTT
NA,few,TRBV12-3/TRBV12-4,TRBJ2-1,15,CASSFWASTGNEQFF,TGTGCCAGCAGTTTCTGGGCTAGTACTGGGAATGAGCAGTTCTTC
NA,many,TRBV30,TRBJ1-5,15,CAWSVGRGARQPQHF,TGTGCCTGGAGTGTAGGGCGGGGGGCGCGTCAGCCCCAGCATTTT
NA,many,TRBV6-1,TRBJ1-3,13,CASSEGGGNTIYF,TGTGCCAGCAGTGAAGGTGGCGGAAACACCATATATTTT
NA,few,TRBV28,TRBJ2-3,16,CASSPTRSGDTDTQYF,TGTGCCAGCAGCCCTACCCGAAGCGGAGACACAGATACGCAGTATTTT
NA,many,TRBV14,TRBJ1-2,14,CASSQGLGSEGYTF,TGTGCCAGCAGCCAAGGTCTCGGGAGTGAAGGCTACACCTTC
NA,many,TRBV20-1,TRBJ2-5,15,CSARDRKGSQETQYF,TGCAGTGCTAGAGATCGTAAGGGCAGCCAAGAGACCCAGTACTTC
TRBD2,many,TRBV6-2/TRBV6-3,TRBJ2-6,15,CASASGVSGANVLTF,TGTGCCAGCGCTAGCGGTGTTTCTGGGGCCAACGTCCTGACTTTC
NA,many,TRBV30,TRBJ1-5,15,CAWSVLQGDIKPQHF,TGTGCCTGGAGTGTACTACAGGGAGATATCAAGCCCCAGCATTTT
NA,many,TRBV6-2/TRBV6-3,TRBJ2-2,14,CASSYSGLAGELFF,TGTGCCAGCAGTTACAGCGGGTTGGCCGGGGAGCTGTTTTTT